The clone carrying this TCR beta chain was seen only a few times. Its antigen is unknown. V lost 7 bases, J lost 6 bases, and 6 bases stayed unmatched. There are 14 residues in the CDR3. Germline V lookup: CDR1 SNHLY, CDR2 FYNNEI. Noted treatment: approximately 10-day PBMC culture with coronavirus spike peptide pools or control peptides (ViraFEST assay). The Oncomine TCR Beta short-read assay sequenced DNA from cultured CD4+ T cells. Each CDR3 protein is one row after TCRdb ran MiXCR on the PCR reads. The sample records about 13,000 distinct CDR3 sequences, roughly a third being singletons. These data come from a study of vaccination and CD4 T cells after COVID-19.

This clonotype originated in a human donor who had recovered from COVID-19. Material for sequencing was CD4+ T cells from blood, cultured in vitro. V and J are TRBV2 and TRBJ1-6; 7 bases align to TRBD1. CDR3 protein: CASNLQGFNSPLHF. CDR3 sequence (DNA): TGTGCCAGCAACCTACAGGGGTTTAATTCACCCCTCCACTTT.